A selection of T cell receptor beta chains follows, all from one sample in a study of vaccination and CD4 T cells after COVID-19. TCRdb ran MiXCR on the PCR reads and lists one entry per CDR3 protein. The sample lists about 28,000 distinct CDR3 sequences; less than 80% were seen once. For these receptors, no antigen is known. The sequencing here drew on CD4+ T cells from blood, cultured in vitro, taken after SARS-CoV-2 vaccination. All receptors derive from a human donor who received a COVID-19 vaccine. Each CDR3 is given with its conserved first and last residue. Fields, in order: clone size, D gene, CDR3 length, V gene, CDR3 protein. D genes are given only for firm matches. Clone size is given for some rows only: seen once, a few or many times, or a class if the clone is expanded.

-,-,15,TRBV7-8,CASSLAGRGTDTQYF
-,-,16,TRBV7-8,CASSPRLWGSNQPQHF
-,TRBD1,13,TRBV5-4,CASSFDREETQYF
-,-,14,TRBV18,CASSRSGASYEQYF
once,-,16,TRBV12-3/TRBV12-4,CASSLGVGANTDTQYF
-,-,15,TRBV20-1,CSANTGQNEDQPQHF
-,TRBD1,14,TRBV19,CASSIPTGLLGYTF
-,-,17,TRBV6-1,CASRRPGGGSGANVLTF
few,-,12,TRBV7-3,CASSISTDTQYF
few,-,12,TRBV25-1,CASMGLNTEAFF
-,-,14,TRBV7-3,CASSPRPRPDTQYF
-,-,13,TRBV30,CAWKRDTKNTQYF
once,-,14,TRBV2,CASSGGERDYGYTF
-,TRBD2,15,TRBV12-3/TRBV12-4,CATGLAGASTDTQYF
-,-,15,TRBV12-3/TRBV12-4,CASSLGRILNQPQHF
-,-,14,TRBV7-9,CASSLVDRPYGYTF
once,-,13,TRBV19,CASSRRGVTEAFF
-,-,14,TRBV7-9,CASSLEGRNYGYTF
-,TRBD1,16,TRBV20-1,CSARPPTGRQDQPQHF
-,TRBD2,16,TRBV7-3,CASSLGGGEGQETQYF
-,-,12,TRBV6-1,CASSRQNSPLHF
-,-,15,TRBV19,CASSIIGGNNQPQHF
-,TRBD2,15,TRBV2,CASSVASGGPAEQFF
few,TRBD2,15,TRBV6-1,CASTLAGGRSYEQYF